The sequence of this TCR beta chain was determined in a study of human T cells and chemical hapten exposure. In the authors' methods: There were a median of roughly 100,000 TCRs per sample, with a range from roughly 20,000 to 750,000. TCRdb used MiXCR to reprocess the RACE reads, holding one entry per CDR3 protein. These V and J calls originate from TCRdb's pipeline instead of the authors' own analysis. This sample has 99,000 or so distinct CDR3 sequences, with under 40% found just once. The time point denotes: patch test 3, about 24 weeks after DPC sensitization. As to treatment: therapeutic diphenylcyclopropenone sensitization with weekly scalp DPC. This TCR came from a middle-aged man with alopecia areata. Some clones in this sample may be carry-over from other donors' samples. The sample here was whole blood, taken in connection with sensitization to the hapten diphenylcyclopropenone (DPC).

The DNA for the CDR3 is TGTGCCAGCAGTAAGGGACTAGCAGACCAAGAGACCCAGTACTTC. Translating gives CASSKGLADQETQYF. The chain joins TRBV6-6 to TRBJ2-5; 9 positions agree with TRBD2. In germline, CDR1 is MNHNY, CDR2 SVGAGI (reference sequence). The CDR3 consists of 15 residues. Trimming at V came to 5 bases and at J to 0 bases, leaving 4 bases not matched to a gene.